These 32 T cell receptor beta chains were all obtained from the same sample, sequenced in a study of blood T cell repertoires in COVID-19 (dated by TCRdb to 2018 to 2021). Library method: the immunoSEQ multiplex PCR assay. This immuneACCESS table, as held by TCRdb, lists in-frame sequences with V and J called but not all clones. Of the missing ones, under half trace to an unresolved V gene in checked studies; the others have no known cause. In this sample the table shows 30,000 to 45,000 clones, 85% to 90% of which occur a single time. Of the sample, 9% to 14% is held by the ten largest clones. Sequenced sample: peripheral blood. The receptors were gathered from a man between 65 and 85 years old with acute or convalescent COVID-19.

The chain uses TRBV25-1 and TRBJ2-7, with D uncertain. Per germline, CDR1 MGHDK and CDR2 SYGVNS. Trimming cost V 2 bases and J 5 bases, with 13 bases left between them. CDR3 length equals 14 residues. In nucleotides, the CDR3 is TGTGCCAGCAGTGAACAGCGCCGAGACCACGAGCAGTACTTC. The encoded protein is CASSEQRRDHEQYF.

This sequence joins TRBV5-1 and TRBJ1-1; D is unclear. The CDR3 consists of 14 residues. Trimming shortened V by 0 bases and J by 6 bases, and 12 bases separated the two germline ends. Germline loops: CDR1 SGHRS, CDR2 YFSETQ. The CDR3 protein is CASSLAIGGPEAFF. DNA of the CDR3: TGCGCCAGCAGCTTGGCCATTGGAGGACCTGAAGCTTTCTTT.

The CDR3 reads CASSQPGQGYNEQFF. The CDR3 DNA reads TGTGCCAGCAGCCAACCGGGACAGGGGTACAATGAGCAGTTCTTC. The rearrangement links TRBV3-1 (or the pseudogene TRBV3-2) to TRBJ2-1; 10 positions match TRBD1. The CDR3 contains 15 residues. With V trimmed by 2 bases and J by 4 bases, 2 bases remained unmatched. Germline lookup yields CDR1 LGHDT and CDR2 YNNKEL (reference sequence).

This chain joins TRBV7-9 and TRBJ2-1, with TRBD2 identical over 11 bases. The CDR3 is 16 residues long. Trimming took 5 bases from V and 1 from J; bases not matched to a gene: 4. The germline CDR1 and CDR2 sequences are SEHNR and FQNEAQ (reference sequence). Here the CDR3 DNA reads TGTGCCAGCAGCGAGACTAGCGGGAAGTCCTACAATGAGCAGTTCTTC. Amino acid sequence: CASSETSGKSYNEQFF. Drawing the rest from reference TRBV7-9 and TRBJ2-1, the complete variable domain is DTGVSQNPRHKITKRGQNVTFRCDPISEHNRLYWYRQTLGQGPEFLTYFQNEAQLEKSRLLSDRFSAERPKGSFSTLEIQRTEQGDSAMYLCASSETSGKSYNEQFFGPGTRLTVL.

The rearrangement links TRBV4-3 to TRBJ2-6; 7 bases line up with TRBD1. Germline CDR1 is LGHNA and CDR2 is YSLEER. With V trimmed by 5 bases and J by 0 bases, 7 bases remained unmatched. This CDR3 contains 17 residues. The CDR3 protein is CASSERGPSSGANVLTF. In nucleotides, the CDR3 is TGCGCCAGCAGCGAAAGGGGGCCGAGCTCTGGGGCCAACGTCCTGACTTTC.

Notes on this clone: A read error may produce the germline difference seen at one junction end. The V and J genes are TRBV7-7 and TRBJ1-3, with no clear D. This CDR3 contains 14 residues. In germline, CDR1 is SSHAT, CDR2 FNYEAQ (reference sequence). CDR3 sequence (DNA): TGTGCTAGCAGTCCCGGGTCCTCTGGAAACACCATATATTTT. Protein: CASSPGSSGNTIYF.

The CDR3 DNA follows: TGTGCCAGCAGTTACGCAGGGATCTACGAGCAGTACTTC. As protein: CASSYAGIYEQYF. This chain links TRBV6-2 or TRBV6-3 with TRBJ2-7, with D possibly matching TRBD1 (5 bases). Per germline, CDR1 MNHEY and CDR2 SVGEGT. Trimming removed 2 bases at V and 3 bases at J, with 8 bases between. CDR3 size: 13 residues.

V gene TRBV6-2 or TRBV6-3 combines with J gene TRBJ2-7, with 8 bases fitting TRBD2. This CDR3 is built from 15 residues. After removal of 5 bases from V and 0 bases from J, the junction contained 6 bases not matched to a gene. CDR1 is MNHEY, CDR2 SVGEGT, per germline. CDR3 in DNA: TGTGCCAGCAGTGCCGCGGGACTAGTCTCCTACGAGCAGTACTTC. Translating it yields CASSAAGLVSYEQYF.

The chain couples TRBV24-1 to TRBJ1-1; D remains ambiguous. Germline V gene sequence: CDR1 KGHDR, CDR2 SFDVKD. CDR3 length: 11 residues. V was pared by 9 bases and J by 5 bases, with 9 bases between. The CDR3 here is CATLRWTEAFF. CDR3 sequence (DNA): TGTGCCACCCTGCGGTGGACTGAAGCTTTCTTT.

V is TRBV7-2 and J is TRBJ2-2, with TRBD2 matching over 14 bases. Germline trimming cut 5 bases from V and 1 base from J; bases unmatched to any gene: 6. This CDR3 is built from 18 residues. Germline CDR1 SGHTA, CDR2 FQGNSA. The CDR3: CASSPGLAGVLNTGELFF. The CDR3 DNA is TGTGCCAGCAGCCCGGGACTAGCGGGAGTTTTGAACACCGGGGAGCTGTTTTTT.

V is TRBV7-3 and J is TRBJ2-1; D is possibly TRBD1 (5 bases). V lost 1 base and J 4 bases, leaving 11 bases between the germline ends. The CDR3 runs 15 residues. Germline V CDR1 and CDR2: SGHTA, FQGTGA. DNA for the CDR3: TGTGCCAGCAGCTTAAGACCTAGGGGTTACAATGAGCAGTTCTTC. Amino acids: CASSLRPRGYNEQFF.

The gene calls are TRBV5-4 and TRBJ1-2; 11 nucleotides align to TRBD1. V was pared by 5 bases and J by 5 bases, with 8 bases of the junction left unmatched. Germline V gene data show CDR1 as SGHNT and CDR2 as YYREEE (reference sequence). The CDR3 runs 15 residues. As DNA, the CDR3 is TGTGCCAGCAGTTTCCGGGACAGGGGGTCATATGGCTACACCTTC. This encodes CASSFRDRGSYGYTF. Combining the CDR3 with reference TRBV5-4 and TRBJ1-2 gives the whole variable domain ETGVTQSPTHLIKTRGQQVTLRCSSQSGHNTVSWYQQALGQGPQFIFQYYREEENGRGNFPPRFSGLQFPNYSSELNVNALELDDSALYLCASSFRDRGSYGYTFGSGTRLTVV.

V and J are TRBV6-1 and TRBJ2-3; a weak D match, TRBD2 (6 bases). This CDR3 is built from 18 residues. V was trimmed by 3 bases and J by 1 base, leaving 20 bases between them. Germline-derived CDR1 and CDR2 are MNHNS and SASEGT. CDR3 protein: CASSEPHRAPGGTDTQYF. DNA for the CDR3: TGTGCCAGCAGTGAGCCGCACCGGGCCCCGGGGGGCACAGATACGCAGTATTTT.

This sequence joins TRBV5-1 and TRBJ1-4, with 8 nucleotides matching TRBD1. Germline V lookup: CDR1 SGHRS, CDR2 YFSETQ. The CDR3 spans 16 residues. With V trimmed by 7 bases and J by 3 bases, 11 bases remained unmatched. CDR3 in DNA: TGCGCCAGCTCCAGGGGGCGAGAATCAGCTAATGAAAAACTGTTTTTT. Translating gives CASSRGRESANEKLFF.

This chain joins TRBV10-3 and TRBJ1-2; the D gene is possibly TRBD1 (5 bases). Trimming removed 9 bases from V and 2 bases from J, with 10 bases in between. The germline V gene has CDR1 ENHRY and CDR2 SYGVKD. The CDR3 sequence is 12 residues long. CDR3 protein: CAITDTNYGYTF. Written as DNA, the CDR3 is TGTGCCATTACGGACACCAACTATGGCTACACCTTC.

The V and J genes are TRBV6-2 or TRBV6-3 and TRBJ2-5; maybe TRBD1 (6 bases). The CDR3 sequence is 16 residues long. Germline V gives CDR1 MNHEY, CDR2 SVGEGT. V dropped 4 bases and J dropped 6 bases, with 21 bases sitting between them. In DNA form, the CDR3 reads TGTGCCAGCAGTTCTCGGGACATAATTTTCGTGAAGACCCAGTACTTC. Its protein is CASSSRDIIFVKTQYF.

The chain links TRBV27 to TRBJ1-1, with 9 bases that match TRBD1. The CDR3 extends over 15 amino acids. Germline CDR1 MNHEY, CDR2 SMNVEV (reference sequence). After removal of 5 bases from V and 4 bases from J, the junction contained 8 bases not matched to a gene. The DNA of the CDR3 is TGTGCCAGCAGTCTACAGGGGGCGTTGGTCACTGAAGCTTTCTTT. As protein: CASSLQGALVTEAFF.

This chain links TRBV27 with TRBJ1-1; 7 bases agree with TRBD1. CDR1 MNHEY and CDR2 SMNVEV come from the germline V gene (reference sequence). The CDR3 covers 13 residues. With 7 bases clipped from V and 5 bases from J, the junction kept 7 bases outside the gene matches. CDR3: CASNINRGTEAFF. DNA for the CDR3: TGTGCCAGCAATATTAACAGGGGAACTGAAGCTTTCTTT.

The gene calls are TRBV7-2 and TRBJ2-1, with TRBD2 matching 7 bases. Trimming cost V 4 bases and J 12 bases; bases outside gene matches: 12. Germline-derived CDR1 and CDR2 are SGHTA and FQGNSA. The CDR3 spans 14 residues. CDR3 protein: CASSSGREVRRQFF. DNA of the CDR3: TGTGCCAGCAGCTCCGGACGGGAGGTTAGAAGGCAGTTCTTC. Full variable domain (outside the CDR3, taken from reference TRBV7-2 and TRBJ2-1): GAGVSQSPSNKVTEKGKDVELRCDPISGHTALYWYRQSLGQGLEFLIYFQGNSAPDKSGLPSDRFSAERTGGSVSTLTIQRTQQEDSAVYLCASSSGREVRRQFFGPGTRLTVL.

The V and J genes are TRBV6-2 or TRBV6-3 and TRBJ2-7, with a tentative D call TRBD2 (5 bases). Germline assignment: CDR1 MNHEY and CDR2 SVGEGT. CDR3 length: 16 amino acids. V lost 2 bases and J lost 2, with 16 bases in between. CDR3 region: CASSYMAGPDPYEQYF. CDR3 coding DNA: TGTGCCAGCAGTTACATGGCGGGCCCCGACCCCTACGAGCAGTACTTC.

This chain links TRBV7-2 with TRBJ2-7; 7 bases fit TRBD2. With V trimmed by 5 bases and J by 0 bases, 7 bases remained unmatched. The germline V gene encodes CDR1 SGHTA and CDR2 FQGNSA. The CDR3 is 15 residues long. The CDR3 region has the DNA TGTGCCAGCAGCCTCAGCGGGATAAGCTCCTACGAGCAGTACTTC. Translated, it gives CASSLSGISSYEQYF.

This clone was observed a few times. The J gene is TRBJ2-1, the V gene TRBV7-3; 7 bases are shared with TRBD1. CDR1 and CDR2 from the germline V gene are SGHTA and FQGTGA. CDR3 length equals 14 residues. The V segment lost 5 bases and the J segment 2 bases; nucleotides outside the gene matches: 3. CDR3 DNA sequence: TGTGCCAGCAGCGAGGGACAGACCTACAATGAGCAGTTCTTC. Encoded protein: CASSEGQTYNEQFF. The full variable domain, with the rest looked up from reference TRBV7-3 and TRBJ2-1, is GAGVSQTPSNKVTEKGKYVELRCDPISGHTALYWYRQSLGQGPEFLIYFQGTGAADDSGLPNDRFFAVRPEGSVSTLKIQRTERGDSAVYLCASSEGQTYNEQFFGPGTRLTVL.

This clone was recorded a few times. The chain employs TRBV7-2 and TRBJ2-7; 9 positions agree with TRBD2. V shed 5 bases and J 4 bases; nucleotides not matched to a gene: 6. CDR1 and CDR2 (germline): SGHTA, FQGNSA. CDR3 length: 14 amino acids. The CDR3 here is CASSPQREEYEQYF. The CDR3 DNA reads as TGTGCCAGCAGCCCCCAGCGGGAGGAATACGAGCAGTACTTC. The full variable domain, in which reference TRBV7-2 and TRBJ2-7 provide the parts outside the CDR3, is GAGVSQSPSNKVTEKGKDVELRCDPISGHTALYWYRQSLGQGLEFLIYFQGNSAPDKSGLPSDRFSAERTGGSVSTLTIQRTQQEDSAVYLCASSPQREEYEQYFGPGTRLTVT.

The J gene is TRBJ1-1, the V gene TRBV5-1; TRBD1 agrees at 7 bases. This CDR3 is built from 15 residues. The germline V gene encodes CDR1 SGHRS and CDR2 YFSETQ. V lost 4 bases and J lost 1; bases outside the gene matches: 7. CDR3 nucleotides: TGCGCCAGCAGCCTCCTTTGGACAGGGAACACTGAAGCTTTCTTT. Translation: CASSLLWTGNTEAFF.

This chain connects TRBV4-3 to TRBJ1-1, with TRBD1 matching over 7 bases. This CDR3 contains 15 residues. J was trimmed by 7 bases and V by 0 bases; bases with no gene match: 8. Germline CDR1 reads LGHNA; CDR2 reads YSLEER. The CDR3 DNA reads TGCGCCAGCAGCCAAGATGGTCGGCAGGGGGGTGAAGCTTTCTTT. This codes for CASSQDGRQGGEAFF.

V is TRBV20-1 and J is TRBJ2-1; no reliable D call. Germline V gives CDR1 DFQATT, CDR2 SNEGSKA (reference sequence). V was cut by 4 bases and J by 7 bases, with 5 bases left in between. The CDR3 has 10 residues. DNA for the CDR3: TGCAGTGCTAATGCGAATGAGCAGTTCTTC. Amino acid sequence: CSANANEQFF.

The genes are TRBV28 and TRBJ1-2; D may be TRBD1 (5 bases). There are 12 residues in the CDR3. Trimming shortened V by 6 bases and J by 13 bases, and 18 bases separated the two germline ends. In germline, CDR1 is MDHEN, CDR2 SYDVKM. The CDR3 reads CASSHRKILATF. The CDR3 nucleotides are TGTGCCAGCAGCCACAGGAAAATACTTGCCACCTTC.

This chain links TRBV7-9 with TRBJ1-4, with D maybe TRBD1 (6 bases). The germline CDR1 and CDR2 sequences are SEHNR and FQNEAQ (reference sequence). This CDR3 is 14 amino acids long. With 1 base removed from V and 6 bases from J, the gap between germline ends came to 9 bases. CDR3 sequence: CASSLGAGDEKLFF. The CDR3 DNA sequence: TGTGCCAGCAGCTTAGGGGCAGGGGATGAAAAACTGTTTTTT.

This chain uses TRBV7-9 with TRBJ2-1; TRBD2 aligns across 9 bases. J gave up 9 bases and V 1 base, and 7 bases lay outside the gene matches. Per germline, CDR1 SEHNR and CDR2 FQNEAQ (reference sequence). The CDR3 extends over 15 amino acids. This CDR3 reads CASSLGTSAESEQFF. The CDR3 DNA is TGTGCCAGCAGCTTAGGGACTAGCGCAGAGAGTGAGCAGTTCTTC.

The chain uses TRBV5-1 and TRBJ1-2; TRBD1 matches at 12 bases. CDR3 size: 15 residues. V was pared by 3 bases and J by 4 bases, with 4 bases of the junction left unmatched. Germline CDR1 is SGHRS and CDR2 is YFSETQ. CDR3 amino acids: CASSSGQGAVYGYTF. CDR3 nucleotide sequence: TGCGCCAGCAGCTCGGGACAGGGGGCAGTCTATGGCTACACCTTC.

The rearrangement joins TRBV6-1 to TRBJ2-5; the match to TRBD1 covers 9 bases. The CDR3 extends over 19 amino acids. With V trimmed by 1 base and J by 5 bases, 17 bases remained unmatched. CDR1 and CDR2 from the germline V gene are MNHNS and SASEGT. CDR3 loop: CASSEGRSAGTGFYETQYF. Written as DNA, the CDR3 is TGTGCCAGCAGTGAAGGAAGAAGCGCCGGGACAGGGTTTTATGAGACCCAGTACTTC.

This clone has more than one count but fewer than ten. The V gene is TRBV7-9, the J gene TRBJ1-2, with D unresolved. Germline V lookup: CDR1 SEHNR, CDR2 FQNEAQ (reference sequence). Trimming left V 8 bases short and J 0 bases short, with 19 bases between. The CDR3 runs 16 residues. This chain's CDR3 is CASFLMAGIANYGYTF. The CDR3 DNA follows: TGTGCCAGCTTTCTGATGGCGGGGATAGCTAACTATGGCTACACCTTC.